This TCR beta chain was recovered during a study of CD8 T cells in Susac syndrome. V shed 5 bases and J shed 2 bases, with 21 bases lying between them. CDR1 is SGHTA, CDR2 FQGNSA, per germline. CDR3 length: 17 residues. RNA totalling about 0.5 to 1 ug underwent reverse transcription with random hexamers. TCRdb re-called the immunoSEQ multiplex PCR reads with MiXCR, one entry per CDR3 protein. The sample has approximately 100,000 distinct CDR3 sequences, about nine tenths seen once; the top ten hold about 0.14%. This rearrangement joins TRBV7-2 to TRBJ2-5, with D perhaps TRBD2 (7 bases). The receptor was derived from a human donor in good health. Sequenced input: CD4+ T cells from PBMCs. The CDR3 bases are TGTGCCAGCAGCGAAATAGCCGGGGGGCTTGGGCAAGAGACCCAGTACTTC. This codes for CASSEIAGGLGQETQYF. Combining the CDR3 with reference TRBV7-2 and TRBJ2-5 gives the whole variable domain GAGVSQSPSNKVTEKGKDVELRCDPISGHTALYWYRQSLGQGLEFLIYFQGNSAPDKSGLPSDRFSAERTGGSVSTLTIQRTQQEDSAVYLCASSEIAGGLGQETQYFGPGTRLLVL.